Below, 20 T cell receptor beta chains from the same sample are listed, as sequenced in a study of blood T cell repertoires in COVID-19. Using immunoSEQ multiplex PCR, the repertoire was profiled, and TCRdb retains in-frame clones only, with some absent. The sample records fewer than 250,000 clones, approximately 90% being singletons. The sample comprised peripheral blood. The receptor set was obtained from a man between 65 and 80 years old with acute or convalescent COVID-19.

The chain links TRBV11-1 to TRBJ1-1, with a possible D match to TRBD1 (6 bases). Germline-derived CDR1 and CDR2 are SGHAT and FQDESV (reference sequence). CDR3 length: 14 residues. V was trimmed by 4 bases and J by 1 base, leaving 10 bases between them. CDR3 amino acids: CASSWDTRNTEAFF. In DNA, the CDR3 is TGTGCCAGCAGCTGGGACACACGGAACACTGAAGCTTTCTTT. Together with reference TRBV11-1 and TRBJ1-1, the CDR3 gives the full variable domain: EAEVAQSPRYKITEKSQAVAFWCDPISGHATLYWYRQILGQGPELLVQFQDESVVDDSQLPKDRFSAERLKGVDSTLKIQPAELGDSAMYLCASSWDTRNTEAFFGQGTRLTVV.

The chain carries TRBV7-9 and TRBJ1-2, with TRBD1 identical over 12 bases. Per the germline V gene, CDR1 is SEHNR and CDR2 is FQNEAQ (reference sequence). There are 16 residues in the CDR3. V was clipped by 0 bases and J by 8 bases; unmatched bases: 7. Here the CDR3 DNA reads TGTGCCAGCAGCTTAGCCCCGGGACAGGGGGCGGGCGGCTACACCTTC. Its protein product is CASSLAPGQGAGGYTF.

V gene TRBV7-2 combines with J gene TRBJ1-5; possibly TRBD1 for D (5 bases). Germline-derived CDR1 and CDR2 are SGHTA and FQGNSA. V was shortened by 2 bases and J by 3 bases, with 11 bases between the two germline ends. CDR3 length equals 15 residues. CDR3 residues: CASSLSDSSNQPQHF. In DNA, the CDR3 is TGTGCCAGCAGCTTAAGCGACAGCTCCAATCAGCCCCAGCATTTT.

With regard to this clone: Other DNA sequences in this sample translate to the same CDR3. This chain uses TRBV2 with TRBJ2-7; D gene unclear. The CDR3 extends over 12 amino acids. Trimming cost V 1 base and J 3 bases, with 4 bases left between them. The germline V gene encodes CDR1 SNHLY and CDR2 FYNNEI. The CDR3 is CASSEGGYEQYF. In DNA, the CDR3 is TGTGCCAGCAGTGAAGGCGGCTACGAGCAGTACTTC.

This clone was picked up a small number of times. This sequence joins TRBV7-9 and TRBJ1-4; TRBD1 might be the D (5 bases). The CDR3 contains 15 residues. V was cut by 1 base and J by 5 bases, with 11 bases left in between. Germline CDR1 and CDR2: SEHNR and FQNEAQ (reference sequence). The CDR3 DNA follows: TGTGCCAGCAGCTTAGTTGCAGGGCAAAATGAAAAACTGTTTTTT. Translated, it gives CASSLVAGQNEKLFF.

The V call is TRBV7-2, the J call TRBJ2-1; TRBD2 matches 10 bases. CDR1 and CDR2 (germline): SGHTA, FQGNSA. The CDR3 is 16 residues long. Trimming took 3 bases from V and 4 from J; bases not matched to a gene: 6. CDR3 bases: TGTGCCAGCAGCTTCACAGCGGGAGGGGGGTACAATGAGCAGTTCTTC. Its translation is CASSFTAGGGYNEQFF.

CDR3 bases: TGCGCCAGCAGCCCGGGGGACGGCACAGATACGCAGTATTTT. Residues: CASSPGDGTDTQYF. This chain uses TRBV5-1 with TRBJ2-3, with D maybe TRBD2 (6 bases). The CDR3 consists of 14 residues. V was pared by 4 bases and J by 1 base, with 10 bases between. Germline assignment: CDR1 SGHRS and CDR2 YFSETQ. Supplemented by reference TRBV5-1 and TRBJ2-3, the full variable domain reads KAGVTQTPRYLIKTRGQQVTLSCSPISGHRSVSWYQQTPGQGLQFLFEYFSETQRNKGNFPGRFSGRQFSNSRSEMNVSTLELGDSALYLCASSPGDGTDTQYFGPGTRLTVL.

The chain has TRBV7-6 and TRBJ2-3, with 8 nucleotides matching TRBD1. Per the germline V gene, CDR1 is SGHVS and CDR2 is FNYEAQ. The CDR3 is 16 amino acids. The V gene end was trimmed by 1 base and the J gene end by 4 bases; junction bases not matched to a gene: 7. The CDR3 DNA reads as TGTGCCAGCAGCTTAGACTTGGGACAGGTTGCAGATACGCAGTATTTT. Amino acids: CASSLDLGQVADTQYF. Full variable domain (outside the CDR3, taken from reference TRBV7-6 and TRBJ2-3): GAGVSQSPRYKVTKRGQDVALRCDPISGHVSLYWYRQALGQGPEFLTYFNYEAQQDKSGLPNDRFSAERPEGSISTLTIQRTEQRDSAMYRCASSLDLGQVADTQYFGPGTRLTVL.

This chain links TRBV29-1 with TRBJ2-1; 8 positions match TRBD1. Germline V gene lookup returns CDR1 SQVTM and CDR2 ANQGSEA. The length of the CDR3 is 12 residues. With 6 bases clipped from V and 6 bases from J, the junction kept 4 bases outside the gene matches. CDR3: CSVHRGFNEQFF. The CDR3 DNA is TGCAGCGTCCACAGGGGGTTCAATGAGCAGTTCTTC.

The rearrangement uses TRBV7-8 and TRBJ2-2; TRBD2 matches 7 bases. The CDR3 loop spans 17 amino acids. The V gene's germline CDR1 is SGHVS and CDR2 FQNEAQ. The V and J ends lost 0 bases and 4 bases, in that order; junction bases with no gene match: 8. The CDR3 DNA sequence: TGTGCCAGCAGCTTAGCAGGCGGGAGAGTGGGCACCGGGGAGCTGTTTTTT. Translated: CASSLAGGRVGTGELFF. The whole variable domain, remainder taken from reference TRBV7-8 and TRBJ2-2, is GAGVSQSPRYKVAKRGQDVALRCDPISGHVSLFWYQQALGQGPEFLTYFQNEAQLDKSGLPSDRFFAERPEGSVSTLKIQRTQQEDSAVYLCASSLAGGRVGTGELFFGEGSRLTVL.

The chain uses TRBV4-1 and TRBJ2-5; 11 bases are shared with TRBD2. In germline, CDR1 is MGHRA, CDR2 YSYEKL. The CDR3 is made up of 19 amino acids. V lost 1 base to trimming and J lost 1 base; unmatched junction nucleotides: 11. CDR3 protein: CASSQVVASGRSVQETQYF. The CDR3 coding sequence is TGCGCCAGCAGCCAAGTCGTTGCTAGCGGGAGGTCCGTCCAAGAGACCCAGTACTTC.

The J gene is TRBJ2-3, the V gene TRBV11-2, with D tentatively TRBD1 (6 bases). Trimming shortened V by 5 bases and J by 1 base, and 10 bases separated the two germline ends. The CDR3 runs to 14 residues. Germline V gene data show CDR1 as SGHAT and CDR2 as FQNNGV. CDR3 sequence reads: CASSRGWGTDTQYF. For the CDR3, the DNA is TGTGCCAGCAGCAGGGGGTGGGGCACAGATACGCAGTATTTT.

The rearrangement joins TRBV11-2 to TRBJ2-1; tentative D call: TRBD1 (6 bases). Germline V gene sequence: CDR1 SGHAT, CDR2 FQNNGV. Trimming removed 1 base from V and 3 bases from J, with 10 bases in between. The CDR3 sequence is 15 residues long. The CDR3 is CASSLGTVIYNEQFF. CDR3 nucleotides: TGTGCCAGCAGCTTAGGGACAGTCATCTACAATGAGCAGTTCTTC.

The rearrangement uses TRBV2 and TRBJ2-3, with a weak D call TRBD2 (6 bases). The germline V gene encodes CDR1 SNHLY and CDR2 FYNNEI. The CDR3 is 20 amino acids. Trimming pared 0 bases from V and 0 bases from J, leaving 22 bases between. CDR3 in amino acids: CASSEAALWDSRPSTDTQYF. CDR3 nucleotides: TGTGCCAGCAGTGAAGCGGCCCTTTGGGACTCCAGACCTAGCACAGATACGCAGTATTTT.

The rearrangement uses TRBV19 and TRBJ2-7, with D maybe TRBD1 (6 bases). Germline V CDR1 and CDR2: LNHDA, SQIVND (reference sequence). The CDR3 spans 14 residues. Trimming removed 3 bases at V and 5 bases at J, with 14 bases between. The DNA for the CDR3 is TGTGCCAGTAGTATTCGAGGGGGTCTTGACGAGCAGTACTTC. Its protein is CASSIRGGLDEQYF.

CDR3 sequence (DNA): TGCGCCAGCAGCTCGTCCTACAGGGTTGACACTGAAGCTTTCTTT. It yields the protein CASSSSYRVDTEAFF. The rearrangement uses TRBV5-1 and TRBJ1-1, with a weak D call TRBD1 (6 bases). Germline CDR1 reads SGHRS; CDR2 reads YFSETQ. V lost 3 bases, J lost 3 bases, and 15 bases lay in between. The CDR3 runs to 15 residues.

The gene calls are TRBV19 and TRBJ2-1, with 8 bases aligning to TRBD2. The germline gives CDR1 LNHDA, CDR2 SQIVND (reference sequence). With 3 bases clipped from V and 0 bases from J, the junction kept 1 base outside the gene matches. The CDR3 contains 15 residues. CDR3 nucleotide sequence: TGTGCCAGTAGTATGAGCGGGAGCTCCTACAATGAGCAGTTCTTC. This encodes CASSMSGSSYNEQFF.

CDR3 coding DNA: TGTGCCAGCAGGCCAAGCGGATCGTTGTCCGGGGAGCTGTTTTTT. It encodes CASRPSGSLSGELFF. J is TRBJ2-2 and V is TRBV28, with D perhaps matching TRBD2 (5 bases). Between the trimmed V and J ends, which lost 6 bases and 6 bases, there was a span of 17 bases. The CDR3 has 15 residues. The germline V gene has CDR1 MDHEN and CDR2 SYDVKM.

The rearrangement links TRBV5-4 to TRBJ2-5; TRBD1 aligns across 8 bases. This CDR3 comprises 14 residues. V was clipped by 3 bases and J by 2 bases; unmatched bases: 3. Germline CDR1 and CDR2: SGHNT and YYREEE (reference sequence). CDR3 region: CASSSGQGQETQYF. The CDR3 DNA follows: TGTGCCAGCAGCTCCGGACAGGGACAAGAGACCCAGTACTTC.

This rearrangement joins TRBV7-2 to TRBJ1-5; TRBD1 aligns across 9 bases. The CDR3 sequence is 14 residues long. The J segment lost 8 bases and the V segment lost 2 bases, leaving 4 bases of the junction unmatched. Germline loops: CDR1 SGHTA, CDR2 FQGNSA. CDR3 coding DNA: TGTGCCAGCAGCTTAAACAGGGGGCAGGAGCCCCAGCATTTT. It codes for CASSLNRGQEPQHF.